A single T cell receptor (beta chain) is shown here with its context. This CDR3 spans 13 amino acids. Trimming removed 10 bases from V and 7 bases from J, with 19 bases in between. This entry comes from a study of blood T cells in healthy people across ages. The use of a sample-barcoded 5' primer and a J-beta primer mix characterized a second PCR of about 7 to 12 cycles. TCRdb reanalysed the 5' RACE reads using MiXCR and keeps one entry per CDR3 protein. This table has 1.5 million to 2 million distinct CDR3 sequences, about two fifths appearing once. Sequences were obtained from blood. This clonotype originated in a human donor in good health. The chain employs TRBV12-3 or TRBV12-4 and TRBJ1-2; D remains ambiguous. In nucleotides, the CDR3 is TGTGCCATCAGCGTAAGTAGAGGCTTTGGCTACACCTTC. It translates to CAISVSRGFGYTF.